This T cell receptor beta chain was recovered during a study of T cell responses to AZD1222 COVID-19 vaccine. This clone is a singleton in its sample. Trimming removed 4 bases at V and 5 bases at J, with 20 bases between. CDR1 and CDR2 from the germline V gene are MNHNS and SASEGT. This CDR3 is built from 16 residues. Clones were sequenced by immunoSEQ multiplex PCR, and TCRdb holds only the in-frame ones, with some missing. The sample has 140,000 to 150,000 clones; 80% to 90% are singletons. The chain carries TRBV6-1 and TRBJ1-1, with D possibly matching TRBD1 (5 bases). The TCR sequence derives from an adult in good health. Here the sequenced sample was peripheral blood, taken on day 0 of AZD1222 vaccination. The CDR3 nucleotides read TGTGCCAGCAGTGCGGGGGTCGTCAGTGGGGTAACTGAAGCTTTCTTT. Protein product: CASSAGVVSGVTEAFF.